This TCR beta chain appears in the sequencing data of a study of regulatory T cells in long-lasting Graves disease. Study in general: Antithyroid drugs had been taken by newly diagnosed Graves' patients for under 3 months.

The germline V gene has CDR1 SGHRS and CDR2 YFSETQ. CDR3 length: 15 amino acids. The V end lost 0 bases, the J end lost 4 bases, and 12 bases lay between the germline ends. Notes on the study in general: When disease was persistent, TRBV28, TRBJ1-2 and TRBJ2-5 were the favored segments.

This clonotype was recorded many times. Antigen unknown. Described time point: newly diagnosed GD, antithyroid drugs for less than 3 months. PBMCs provided the RNA from which the TCR library was made. Construction of the TCR beta libraries employed iRepertoire HTBI primers in conjunction with Arm-PCR of CDR3 regions. Via MiXCR, TCRdb re-called the multiplex PCR reads, giving one row per CDR3 protein. The table shows roughly 400,000 distinct CDR3 sequences, with approximately 15% occurring only once. These data also formed part of another study, on T cells in Graves' hyperthyroidism and ophthalmopathy. That paper adds: Among clonotypes expanded in thyroid above 0.001, most were also found in blood.

The specimen was peripheral blood mononuclear cells (PBMCs), collected at new diagnosis, from a patient treated with antithyroid drugs. The receptor's source is a woman between 40 and 55 years old with Graves disease. The genes are TRBV5-1 and TRBJ2-3; possibly TRBD1 for D (5 bases). As DNA, the CDR3 is TGCGCCAGCAGCTTGGCCGGCAGGGCGGCAGATACGCAGTATTTT. Translated: CASSLAGRAADTQYF.